This T cell receptor beta chain emerged from a study of regulatory T cells in long-lasting Graves disease. Only a few counts were recorded for this clonotype. The sample's time point: persistent/refractory GD, antithyroid drugs over 5 years with positive TRAb. Making the TCR library involved RNA that had been extracted from PBMCs. By American Thyroid Association guidelines, Graves' disease was diagnosed in the cohort. Around 8.2 milliliters of peripheral blood went into EDTA tubes. Arm-PCR of CDR3 regions and iRepertoire HTBI primers were used to build TCR beta libraries. TCRdb processed the multiplex PCR reads anew with MiXCR; each CDR3 protein has one entry. The sample yields hundreds of thousands of distinct CDR3 sequences, 20% seen once. This TCR came from a female donor with Graves disease. The source was peripheral blood mononuclear cells (PBMCs), collected when the disease was refractory, from a patient treated with antithyroid drugs.

Here the CDR3 DNA reads TGCAGCGCGATGGACAGTTGGGCTTTCTTT. Protein product: CSAMDSWAFF. This chain links TRBV29-1 with TRBJ1-1, with D possibly matching TRBD1 (6 bases). Germline assignment: CDR1 SQVTM and CDR2 ANQGSEA. The CDR3 has 10 residues. Trimming took 7 bases from V and 11 from J, leaving 14 bases between them.